A single sample gave rise to the 17 T cell receptor beta chains below, sequenced in a study of T cell repertoires in ileal Crohn's disease. As for time point: proximal margin of the surgical specimen (macroscopically non-inflamed). The method was immunoSEQ multiplex PCR; TCRdb's version includes in-frame clones alone and lacks a portion of them. The sample consists of several thousand clones, about 67% of them appearing once. The sample taken for sequencing was ileal tissue. These TCRs come from an adult with Crohn's disease.

The CDR3 region is CASSEPSGRGTNTEAFF. The CDR3 coding sequence is TGTGCCAGCAGTGAGCCCTCGGGGAGGGGAACGAACACTGAAGCTTTCTTT. The chain links TRBV2 to TRBJ1-1, with D possibly matching TRBD1 (5 bases). Trimming removed 3 bases from V and 1 base from J, with 18 bases in between. Germline CDR1 is SNHLY and CDR2 is FYNNEI. The CDR3 has 17 residues.

This chain uses TRBV19 with TRBJ1-5; TRBD1 aligns across 7 bases. CDR1 and CDR2 (germline): LNHDA, SQIVND (reference sequence). This CDR3 has 16 amino acids. Trimming took 0 bases from V and 2 from J; bases not matched to a gene: 4. The CDR3 coding sequence is TGTGCCAGTAGTATAGAGTACAGGGGAGGCAATCAGCCCCAGCATTTT. Its protein product is CASSIEYRGGNQPQHF.

Regarding this clone: Other nucleotide sequences from this sample produce the same CDR3. This rearrangement joins TRBV6-5 to TRBJ1-1; 7 nucleotides match TRBD1. CDR3 size: 13 residues. The trim removed 2 bases at V and 6 bases at J, leaving 3 bases unmatched. CDR1 is MNHEY and CDR2 is SVGAGI in the germline V gene. Here the CDR3 reads CASSYEGGSEAFF. Written as DNA, the CDR3 is TGTGCCAGCAGTTACGAAGGGGGCTCTGAAGCTTTCTTT.

Judged by abundance, this clone is large (0.1 to 1%). The chain has TRBV5-8 and TRBJ2-1; D may be TRBD1 or TRBD2 (5 bases each). The germline V gene encodes CDR1 SGHTS and CDR2 YDEGEE. V lost 4 bases and J 6 bases, leaving 11 bases between the germline ends. The CDR3 loop spans 13 amino acids. The CDR3 loop reads CASSNGASNEQFF. Written as DNA, the CDR3 is TGTGCCAGCAGCAACGGGGCCTCCAATGAGCAGTTCTTC.

This clone occurred once. This chain links TRBV27 with TRBJ2-7; D gene uncertain. Germline CDR1 MNHEY, CDR2 SMNVEV (reference sequence). The CDR3 runs 14 residues. V was trimmed by 5 bases and J by 3 bases, leaving 14 bases between them. CDR3 sequence reads: CASSPSDGIYEQYF. Here the CDR3 DNA reads TGTGCCAGCAGTCCTTCGGACGGTATCTACGAGCAGTACTTC.

The chain links TRBV11-3 to TRBJ2-7; TRBD2 matches 9 bases. Germline loops: CDR1 SGHNT, CDR2 YENEEA. CDR3 length: 15 residues. Trimming removed 5 bases from V and 2 bases from J; junction bases left unmatched: 7. The CDR3 region has the DNA TGTGCCAGCAGCCCAGGAGGGACTAGCACCTACGAGCAGTACTTC. Its translation: CASSPGGTSTYEQYF.

CDR3 protein: CASSLIQGRETYNEQFF. The CDR3 nucleotides read TGTGCCAGCAGTTTAATTCAGGGGCGGGAGACTTACAATGAGCAGTTCTTC. The chain carries TRBV27 and TRBJ2-1; possible D gene TRBD2, 7 bases. The CDR3 runs 17 residues. The germline V and J ends were trimmed by 2 bases and 4 bases, with 18 bases remaining between them. Germline V gene lookup returns CDR1 MNHEY and CDR2 SMNVEV (reference sequence).

This clone was seen once. The chain uses TRBV7-9 and TRBJ1-5, with TRBD1 matching 9 bases. Germline loops: CDR1 SEHNR, CDR2 FQNEAQ (reference sequence). V trimming: 2 bases; J trimming: 1 base; junction bases outside the gene matches: 3. This CDR3 has 16 residues. The CDR3: CASSLTGGLSNQPQHF. DNA of the CDR3: TGTGCCAGCAGCTTAACAGGGGGCTTGAGCAATCAGCCCCAGCATTTT.

The CDR3: CASSQAPGGTKGTDTQYF. The DNA of the CDR3 is TGTGCCAGCAGCCAAGCCCCGGGGGGCACAAAGGGCACAGATACGCAGTATTTT. The rearrangement links TRBV14 to TRBJ2-3; possibly TRBD2 for D (7 bases). Germline-derived CDR1 and CDR2 are SGHDN and FVKESK. The germline V and J ends were trimmed by 1 base and 1 base, with 18 bases remaining between them. This CDR3 contains 18 residues.

The chain carries TRBV2 and TRBJ1-5; 8 bases align to TRBD1. The germline V gene has CDR1 SNHLY and CDR2 FYNNEI. The CDR3 extends over 16 amino acids. Trimming removed 6 bases from V and 4 bases from J; junction bases left unmatched: 11. The CDR3, as DNA: TGTGCCAGCAGCCTCAGCCGGACAGGGTCAAATCAGCCCCAGCATTTT. As protein: CASSLSRTGSNQPQHF.

This clone was observed a single time. This rearrangement joins TRBV5-3 to TRBJ2-7, with unresolved D. TRBV5-3 qualifies as an ORF whose function is uncertain. The CDR3 is 13 residues long. The germline V and J ends were trimmed by 8 bases and 2 bases, with 14 bases remaining between them. The CDR3, as DNA: TGTGCCAGCAGCCAGACTGCTACCTACGAGCAGTACTTC. The encoded protein is CASSQTATYEQYF.

The chain is built from TRBV7-2 and TRBJ2-2; D possibly uses TRBD1 or TRBD2 (5 bases each). Per germline, CDR1 SGHTA and CDR2 FQGNSA. Trimming left V 5 bases short and J 8 bases short, with 15 bases between. There are 14 residues in the CDR3. CDR3: CASSPDRGGGELFF. CDR3 bases: TGTGCCAGCAGCCCCGATCGGGGCGGGGGGGAGCTGTTTTTT.

The chain recombines TRBV7-2 with TRBJ2-3, with D possibly matching TRBD2 (5 bases). Trimming removed 1 base from V and 8 bases from J, with 16 bases in between. The CDR3 covers 15 residues. CDR1 and CDR2 from the germline V gene are SGHTA and FQGNSA. CDR3 DNA sequence: TGTGCCAGCAGCTTAGAGAGCGGCGGCCTGGGTACGCAGTATTTT. Protein product: CASSLESGGLGTQYF.

This chain joins TRBV11-2 and TRBJ2-5; D could derive from TRBD1 or TRBD2 (5 bases each). V was cut by 2 bases and J by 3 bases, with 10 bases left in between. This CDR3 spans 14 amino acids. CDR1 and CDR2 from the germline V gene are SGHAT and FQNNGV. The CDR3, as DNA: TGTGCCAGCAGCTTATTAGGGACCAAAGAGACCCAGTACTTC. Translation gives CASSLLGTKETQYF.

By proportion, this clone is medium-sized. Other nucleotide sequences from this sample produce the same CDR3. V usage is TRBV19 and J usage is TRBJ2-7; 8 bases are a match to TRBD1. CDR1 LNHDA and CDR2 SQIVND come from the germline V gene (reference sequence). Trimming at V came to 5 bases and at J to 3 bases, leaving 9 bases not matched to a gene. The CDR3 has 15 amino acids. The CDR3 DNA reads as TGTGCCAGTAGTTTCGCCGGGACAGGTATCTACGAGCAGTACTTC. Its protein product is CASSFAGTGIYEQYF.

A few counts support this clone. The V and J genes are TRBV6-5 and TRBJ1-5, with no clear D. This CDR3 region has 14 residues. The V and J ends lost 5 bases and 3 bases respectively, with 11 bases between them. CDR1 and CDR2 (germline): MNHEY, SVGAGI. The CDR3 DNA reads TGTGCCAGCAGTAAAGGCCCAATCAATCAGCCCCAGCATTTT. As protein: CASSKGPINQPQHF.

The rearrangement uses TRBV7-2 and TRBJ2-7, with 11 bases aligning to TRBD2. The CDR3 covers 15 residues. Germline values: CDR1 SGHTA, CDR2 FQGNSA. J lost 4 bases, V lost 5 bases, and 7 bases had no gene match. The CDR3 DNA reads TGTGCCAGCAGCCCTAATAGCGGGGGGGGTTACGAGCAGTACTTC. Protein product: CASSPNSGGGYEQYF.